These 18 T cell receptor beta chains originate from one sample sequenced in a study of OX40 agonist ivuxolimab in advanced cancers. The protocol was immunoSEQ multiplex PCR, while the TCRdb copy is restricted to in-frame clones and leaves out a portion. The sample lists about 58,000 clones; 88% were seen once. Sequencing used CD4+ or CD8+ T cells sorted from blood, obtained in a trial of the OX40 agonist ivuxolimab. Every receptor here comes from an adult with an advanced solid tumor such as melanoma, head and neck, liver or kidney cancer.

CDR3 protein: CASSTPTGRRDNQPQHF. The DNA for the CDR3 is TGTGCCAGTAGTACCCCGACAGGGCGTAGGGACAATCAGCCCCAGCATTTT. V is TRBV19 and J is TRBJ1-5, with 7 bases matching TRBD1. The CDR3 has 17 amino acids. Unmatched junction bases numbered 12, after V lost 4 bases and J lost 3 bases. Germline V gene sequence: CDR1 LNHDA, CDR2 SQIVND (reference sequence).

The genes are TRBV5-5 and TRBJ2-3; unclear D gene. Trimming shortened V by 7 bases and J by 2 bases, and 14 bases separated the two germline ends. The CDR3 consists of 14 residues. Germline CDR1 is SGHKS and CDR2 is YYEKEE (reference sequence). This CDR3 is CASSVLVYTDTQYF. For the CDR3, the DNA is TGTGCCAGCTCGGTTCTTGTGTACACAGATACGCAGTATTTT.

The chain recombines TRBV19 with TRBJ1-5, with 8 bases fitting TRBD1. The CDR3 has 12 amino acids. The germline V gene has CDR1 LNHDA and CDR2 SQIVND (reference sequence). The J segment lost 4 bases and the V segment lost 9 bases, leaving 2 bases of the junction unmatched. The CDR3 protein is CASRGPNQPQHF. In DNA form, the CDR3 reads TGTGCCAGCAGGGGGCCTAATCAGCCCCAGCATTTT.

This clone came up once. J is TRBJ2-3 and V is TRBV30; TRBD1 might be the D (6 bases). The CDR3 has 15 amino acids. V shed 1 base and J shed 2 bases, with 13 bases lying between them. Germline CDR1 and CDR2: GTSNPN and SVGIG (reference sequence). CDR3 region: CAWSAGVTITDTQYF. The CDR3 DNA reads TGTGCCTGGAGTGCAGGGGTGACTATCACAGATACGCAGTATTTT.

This sequence joins TRBV14 and TRBJ1-2; D unresolved. Between the trimmed V and J ends, which lost 0 bases and 10 bases, there was a span of 12 bases. CDR1 SGHDN and CDR2 FVKESK come from the germline V gene. The CDR3 sequence is 13 residues long. CDR3 DNA: TGTGCCAGCAGCCAAGACGTAGGGATCAACTACACCTTC. Translating it yields CASSQDVGINYTF.

This chain joins TRBV6-5 and TRBJ1-2; D is possibly TRBD1 (5 bases). In germline, CDR1 is MNHEY, CDR2 SVGAGI. Trimming shortened V by 7 bases and J by 1 base, and 10 bases separated the two germline ends. This CDR3 region has 13 residues. DNA for the CDR3: TGTGCCAGCAAATCCCAGGGTAACTATGGCTACACCTTC. Encoded protein: CASKSQGNYGYTF.

CDR3 in DNA: TGTGCCATCAGGCCGGGACTAGCGGGAGGAGTGGGTGAGCAGTTCTTC. Protein: CAIRPGLAGGVGEQFF. V is TRBV10-3 and J is TRBJ2-1; TRBD2 matches at 15 bases. Germline trimming cut 6 bases from V and 9 bases from J; bases unmatched to any gene: 9. The CDR3 loop spans 16 amino acids. Germline V gene data show CDR1 as ENHRY and CDR2 as SYGVKD.

As concerns this clone: Within the sample, other DNA sequences also encode this same CDR3. The V call is TRBV9, the J call TRBJ1-3, with D uncertain. The CDR3 loop spans 14 amino acids. V lost 0 bases, J lost 4 bases, and 8 bases lay in between. Per germline, CDR1 SGDLS and CDR2 YYNGEE. The CDR3 loop reads CASSVAPEGNTIYF. In nucleotides, the CDR3 is TGTGCCAGCAGCGTAGCGCCTGAAGGAAACACCATATATTTT.

CDR3 amino acids: CASSLAPVGSGPSTDTQYF. The CDR3 DNA follows: TGTGCCAGCAGCTTAGCGCCCGTGGGGAGCGGCCCTAGCACAGATACGCAGTATTTT. The V gene is TRBV7-2, the J gene TRBJ2-3; TRBD2 might be the D (5 bases). Looked up from germline, CDR1 is SGHTA and CDR2 is FQGNSA. The CDR3 is 19 amino acids. Trimming removed 0 bases from V and 0 bases from J, with 19 bases in between.

This clone was observed a few times. The chain recombines TRBV10-3 with TRBJ1-5; the D is unclear. In germline, CDR1 is ENHRY, CDR2 SYGVKD. The germline V and J ends were trimmed by 8 bases and 3 bases, with 11 bases remaining between them. This CDR3 is 13 amino acids long. The CDR3 DNA sequence: TGTGCCATCCGGTGGCTGGTCAATCAGCCCCAGCATTTT. This encodes CAIRWLVNQPQHF.

This chain uses TRBV4-2 with TRBJ2-5; 8 bases map to TRBD2. This CDR3 comprises 14 residues. V lost 2 bases, J lost 1 base, and 0 bases stayed unmatched. The germline V gene has CDR1 LGHNA and CDR2 YNFKEQ. The CDR3 DNA is TGTGCCAGCAGCCAAACTAGCGGCCAAGAGACCCAGTACTTC. This encodes CASSQTSGQETQYF.

The rearrangement uses TRBV7-9 and TRBJ2-3; 7 bases match TRBD1. The V gene end was trimmed by 5 bases and the J gene end by 0 bases; junction bases not matched to a gene: 8. Per the germline V gene, CDR1 is SEHNR and CDR2 is FQNEAQ (reference sequence). This CDR3 is built from 16 residues. The CDR3 here is CASSQYGTESTDTQYF. Written as DNA, the CDR3 is TGTGCCAGCAGCCAATACGGGACAGAAAGCACAGATACGCAGTATTTT.

This clone came up a few times. This rearrangement joins TRBV6-5 to TRBJ1-3; D not resolved. This CDR3 region has 15 residues. Germline V gene sequence: CDR1 MNHEY, CDR2 SVGAGI. Trimming removed 0 bases from V and 0 bases from J, with 6 bases in between. As DNA, the CDR3 is TGTGCCAGCAGTTACTCGCGCAGCTCTGGAAACACCATATATTTT. Encoded protein: CASSYSRSSGNTIYF.

The chain joins TRBV6-1 to TRBJ2-7; D gene ambiguous. The CDR3 is made up of 12 amino acids. Germline CDR1 is MNHNS and CDR2 is SASEGT. Trimming pared 4 bases from V and 3 bases from J, leaving 7 bases between. DNA for the CDR3: TGTGCCAGCAGTGGTTCAATCTACGAGCAGTACTTC. Protein product: CASSGSIYEQYF.

The J gene is TRBJ2-3, the V gene TRBV10-2; no reliable D call. CDR3 size: 12 residues. Germline assignment: CDR1 WSHSY and CDR2 SAAADI. V gave up 5 bases and J gave up 0 bases, with 3 bases separating them. CDR3 in amino acids: CASSSSTDTQYF. The CDR3 DNA is TGCGCCAGCAGTTCTAGCACAGATACGCAGTATTTT.

The DNA for the CDR3 is TGTGCCAGCAGTTTGTTGGGAGGGAACATTCAGTACTTC. This translates into CASSLLGGNIQYF. The V gene is TRBV27, the J gene TRBJ2-4; 7 bases line up with TRBD2. The CDR3 length is 13 residues. CDR1 and CDR2 from the germline V gene are MNHEY and SMNVEV (reference sequence). J was trimmed by 7 bases and V by 3 bases; bases with no gene match: 3.

This chain links TRBV15 with TRBJ1-2, with 7 positions matching TRBD1. This CDR3 has 18 residues. Germline values: CDR1 LNHNV, CDR2 YYDKDF (reference sequence). J lost 1 base, V lost 1 base, and 12 bases had no gene match. The CDR3 nucleotides are TGTGCCACCAGCAGAGGTTGGGGACAGAGTCATTTTAACTATGGCTACACCTTC. It yields the protein CATSRGWGQSHFNYGYTF.

The V gene is TRBV6-1, the J gene TRBJ2-5; 10 nucleotides agree with TRBD1. Germline CDR1 and CDR2: MNHNS and SASEGT. The length of the CDR3 is 14 residues. With V trimmed by 5 bases and J by 2 bases, 2 bases remained unmatched. For the CDR3, the DNA is TGTGCCAGCAGTCCGGGACAGGGGCAAGAGACCCAGTACTTC. Translation gives CASSPGQGQETQYF.